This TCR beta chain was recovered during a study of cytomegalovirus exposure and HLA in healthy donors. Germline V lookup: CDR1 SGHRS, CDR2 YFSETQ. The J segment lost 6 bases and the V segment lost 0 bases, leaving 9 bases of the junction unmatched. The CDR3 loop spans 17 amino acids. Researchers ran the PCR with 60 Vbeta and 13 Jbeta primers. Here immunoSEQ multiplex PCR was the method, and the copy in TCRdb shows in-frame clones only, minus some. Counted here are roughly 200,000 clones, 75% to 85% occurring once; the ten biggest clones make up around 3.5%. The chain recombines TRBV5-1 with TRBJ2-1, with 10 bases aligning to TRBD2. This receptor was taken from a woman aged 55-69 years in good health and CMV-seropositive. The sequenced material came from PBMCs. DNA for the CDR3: TGCGCCAGCAGCTTGGGTCCTCTAGCGGGAGAACCCAATGAGCAGTTCTTC. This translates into CASSLGPLAGEPNEQFF.